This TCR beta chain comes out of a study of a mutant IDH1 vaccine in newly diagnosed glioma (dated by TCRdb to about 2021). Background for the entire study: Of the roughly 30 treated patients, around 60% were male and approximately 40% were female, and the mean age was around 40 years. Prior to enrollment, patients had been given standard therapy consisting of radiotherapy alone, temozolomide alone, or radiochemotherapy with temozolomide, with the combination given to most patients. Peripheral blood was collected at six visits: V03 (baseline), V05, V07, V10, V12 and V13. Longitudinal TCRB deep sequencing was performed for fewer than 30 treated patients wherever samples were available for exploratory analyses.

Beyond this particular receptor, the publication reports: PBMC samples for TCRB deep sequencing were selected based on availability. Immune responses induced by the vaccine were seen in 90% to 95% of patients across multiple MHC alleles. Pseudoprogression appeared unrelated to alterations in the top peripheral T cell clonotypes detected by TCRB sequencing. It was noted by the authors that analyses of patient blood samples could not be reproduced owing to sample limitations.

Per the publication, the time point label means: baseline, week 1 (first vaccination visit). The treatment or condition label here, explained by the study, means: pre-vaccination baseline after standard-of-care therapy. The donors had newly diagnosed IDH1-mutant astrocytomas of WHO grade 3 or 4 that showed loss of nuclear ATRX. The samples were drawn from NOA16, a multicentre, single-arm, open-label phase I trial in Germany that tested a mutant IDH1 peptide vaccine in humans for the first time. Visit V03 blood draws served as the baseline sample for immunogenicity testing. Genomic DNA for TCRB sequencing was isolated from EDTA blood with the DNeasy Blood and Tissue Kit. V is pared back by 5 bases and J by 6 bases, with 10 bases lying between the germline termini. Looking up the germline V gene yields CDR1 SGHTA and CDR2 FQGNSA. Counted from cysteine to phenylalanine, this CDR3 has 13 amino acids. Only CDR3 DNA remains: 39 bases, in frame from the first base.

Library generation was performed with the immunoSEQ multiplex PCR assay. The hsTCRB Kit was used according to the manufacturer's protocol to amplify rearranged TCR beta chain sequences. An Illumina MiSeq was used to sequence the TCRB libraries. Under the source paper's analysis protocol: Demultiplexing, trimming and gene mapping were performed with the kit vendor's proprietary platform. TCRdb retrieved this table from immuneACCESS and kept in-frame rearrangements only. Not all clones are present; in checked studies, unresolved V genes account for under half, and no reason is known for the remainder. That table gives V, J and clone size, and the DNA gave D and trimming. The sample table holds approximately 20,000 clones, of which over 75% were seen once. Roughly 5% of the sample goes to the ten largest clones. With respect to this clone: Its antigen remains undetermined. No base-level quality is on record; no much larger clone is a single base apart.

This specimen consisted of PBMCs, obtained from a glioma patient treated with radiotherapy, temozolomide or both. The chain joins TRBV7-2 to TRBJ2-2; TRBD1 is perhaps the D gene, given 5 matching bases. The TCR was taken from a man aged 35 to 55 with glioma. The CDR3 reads CASSLDKAGELFF. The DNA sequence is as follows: TGTGCCAGCAGCCTGGACAAGGCCGGGGAGCTGTTTTTT.